The TCR beta chain described here comes from a study of cytomegalovirus exposure and HLA in healthy donors. Nominal health characterized the donors when sampled, though unrecorded immune exposures were likely. 13 Jbeta primers and 60 Vbeta primers were used for the PCR. Sequenced by immunoSEQ multiplex PCR; TCRdb stores in-frame clones only, minus some. The table shows about 150,000 clones, with approximately 67% occurring only once. The CDR3 totals 14 residues. The V and J ends lost 0 bases and 1 base respectively, with 6 bases between them. Germline CDR1 and CDR2: MNHNS and SASEGT. This clone was detected only once.

Sequencing was performed on PBMCs. This sequence joins TRBV6-1 and TRBJ1-1; D remains ambiguous. This TCR was recovered from a woman aged 60-75 years in good health and CMV-seronegative. The CDR3 region is CASSEARWNTEAFF. DNA for the CDR3: TGTGCCAGCAGTGAAGCGCGATGGAACACTGAAGCTTTCTTT.